What follows are 25 T cell receptor beta chains derived from one specimen sequenced in a study of cytomegalovirus exposure and HLA in healthy donors. Primers for the PCR totalled 60 Vbeta and 13 Jbeta. Profiling relied on immunoSEQ multiplex PCR, and the TCRdb table lists in-frame clones only, not all of them. The table shows approximately 150,000 clones, with approximately 80% occurring only once. The sequenced sample consisted of PBMCs. All receptors come from a young woman in good health and CMV-seropositive.

The rearrangement joins TRBV20-1 to TRBJ1-2, with no clear D. The CDR3 consists of 11 residues. Germline lookup yields CDR1 DFQATT and CDR2 SNEGSKA (reference sequence). The V end was cut by 3 bases, the J end by 6 bases, with 8 bases between. This CDR3 reads CSASGWDGYTF. CDR3 sequence (DNA): TGCAGTGCTAGCGGGTGGGATGGCTACACCTTC.

This chain connects TRBV6-5 to TRBJ2-1; 8 bases map to TRBD2. This CDR3 comprises 16 residues. V lost 2 bases, J lost 8 bases, and 11 bases stayed unmatched. In germline, CDR1 is MNHEY, CDR2 SVGAGI. The CDR3 loop reads CASSYLIAGFGDEQFF. The CDR3 coding sequence is TGTGCCAGCAGTTACCTTATAGCGGGGTTCGGGGATGAGCAGTTCTTC.

The chain is built from TRBV6-1 and TRBJ2-1; TRBD2 matches 14 bases. The CDR3 length is 14 residues. Germline CDR1 reads MNHNS; CDR2 reads SASEGT. V shed 6 bases, J shed 10 bases, and the junction held 5 bases outside the gene matches. The CDR3 DNA is TGTGCCAGCAGGACTAGCGGGGGGGCAAGAGAGCAGTTCTTC. Amino acids: CASRTSGGAREQFF.

The chain has TRBV7-9 and TRBJ2-3; 9 bases align to TRBD2. Germline V gives CDR1 SEHNR, CDR2 FQNEAQ (reference sequence). This CDR3 contains 17 residues. Trimming removed 0 bases from V and 7 bases from J; junction bases left unmatched: 11. The CDR3 region has the DNA TGTGCCAGCAGCTTAGCGCAGGGTAGCGGGGGTCGTCATACGCAGTATTTT. This translates into CASSLAQGSGGRHTQYF.

This sequence joins TRBV7-9 and TRBJ1-2; TRBD1 matches 7 bases. The CDR3 sequence is 13 residues long. The V gene's germline CDR1 is SEHNR and CDR2 FQNEAQ (reference sequence). The J segment lost 4 bases and the V segment lost 5 bases, leaving 4 bases of the junction unmatched. This CDR3 reads CASSPGQVYGYTF. Written as DNA, the CDR3 is TGTGCCAGCAGCCCAGGACAGGTCTATGGCTACACCTTC.

This chain uses TRBV19 with TRBJ1-2; D remains ambiguous. V gave up 5 bases and J gave up 0 bases, with 16 bases separating them. This CDR3 has 16 amino acids. From germline, CDR1 is LNHDA and CDR2 SQIVND (reference sequence). The CDR3 coding sequence is TGTGCCAGTAGTTCAAACCGGGAGAAATCTAACTATGGCTACACCTTC. It is translated as CASSSNREKSNYGYTF. Looking up the rest from reference TRBV19 and TRBJ1-2 gives the full variable domain: DGGITQSPKYLFRKEGQNVTLSCEQNLNHDAMYWYRQDPGQGLRLIYYSQIVNDFQKGDIAEGYSVSREKKESFPLTVTSAQKNPTAFYLCASSSNREKSNYGYTFGSGTRLTVV.

This clone was recorded a few times. The chain recombines TRBV4-3 with TRBJ2-5; TRBD2 aligns across 8 bases. CDR3 length: 16 amino acids. Losses at the gene ends were 3 bases for V and 5 bases for J; bases not matched to a gene: 11. Germline assignment: CDR1 LGHNA and CDR2 YSLEER. In DNA form, the CDR3 reads TGCGCCAGCAGCCAGGGCAGGACTAGCTTAGGGGAGACCCAGTACTTC. It translates to CASSQGRTSLGETQYF.

The chain couples TRBV4-2 to TRBJ1-6, with a possible D match to TRBD1 (6 bases). The germline V and J ends were trimmed by 1 base and 0 bases, with 16 bases remaining between them. From germline, CDR1 is LGHNA and CDR2 YNFKEQ. The CDR3 runs to 19 residues. The CDR3 coding sequence is TGTGCCAGCAGCCAAGCGACCTCCAGGGGTAGCTCCTATAATTCACCCCTCCACTTT. Translation gives CASSQATSRGSSYNSPLHF.

V and J are TRBV4-3 and TRBJ1-2; D might be TRBD1 (5 bases). The germline V gene has CDR1 LGHNA and CDR2 YSLEER. CDR3 size: 18 residues. Trimming cost V 1 base and J 0 bases, with 18 bases left between them. The CDR3 sequence: CASSQVGAGDRPNYGYTF. The CDR3 nucleotides are TGCGCCAGCAGCCAAGTCGGGGCGGGGGACCGACCTAACTATGGCTACACCTTC.

The gene calls are TRBV4-1 and TRBJ1-5; D is undetermined. The CDR3 is 15 amino acids. V dropped 4 bases and J dropped 0 bases, with 10 bases sitting between them. CDR1 is MGHRA and CDR2 is YSYEKL in the germline V gene. The CDR3 loop reads CASSPAGYSNQPQHF. The CDR3 DNA is TGCGCCAGCAGCCCCGCGGGTTATAGCAATCAGCCCCAGCATTTT.

This clone was seen only a few times. The rearrangement joins TRBV2 to TRBJ1-1; D unclear. CDR1 is SNHLY, CDR2 FYNNEI, per germline. This CDR3 contains 13 residues. The germline V and J ends were trimmed by 8 bases and 5 bases, with 15 bases remaining between them. The CDR3 loop is CASFRAEGTEAFF. As DNA, the CDR3 is TGTGCCAGCTTTAGGGCCGAGGGAACTGAAGCTTTCTTT.

V gene TRBV23-1 combines with J gene TRBJ2-7; D possibly corresponds to TRBD1 (5 bases). TRBV23-1 is classed as an ORF, of uncertain function. The CDR3 is made up of 14 amino acids. V dropped 10 bases and J dropped 1 base, with 17 bases sitting between them. CDR3: CATRWGPLSYEQYF. The CDR3, as DNA: TGCGCCACCCGGTGGGGCCCCCTATCCTACGAGCAGTACTTC.

The rearrangement links TRBV6-5 to TRBJ1-2; D is perhaps TRBD1 (5 bases). Trimming removed 0 bases at V and 6 bases at J, with 8 bases between. This CDR3 is built from 13 residues. Looked up from germline, CDR1 is MNHEY and CDR2 is SVGAGI. The CDR3 loop reads CASSYSGGDGYTF. The CDR3 DNA reads as TGTGCCAGCAGTTACTCGGGGGGTGATGGCTACACCTTC.

This clone was recorded once. V is TRBV2 and J is TRBJ2-5; 10 nucleotides align to TRBD1. This CDR3 spans 17 amino acids. V lost 6 bases to trimming and J lost 0 bases; unmatched junction nucleotides: 10. Per germline, CDR1 SNHLY and CDR2 FYNNEI. The CDR3 DNA follows: TGTGCCAGCAGGGTCGGACAGGGGGAGGGGTACCAAGAGACCCAGTACTTC. It encodes CASRVGQGEGYQETQYF.

This rearrangement joins TRBV28 to TRBJ1-5, with no clear D. Germline V CDR1 and CDR2: MDHEN, SYDVKM. The CDR3 contains 15 residues. Between the trimmed V and J ends, which lost 3 bases and 2 bases, there was a span of 11 bases. The CDR3 DNA reads TGTGCCAGCAGTTTTAACTCCCGAGGCAATCAGCCCCAGCATTTT. Translating it yields CASSFNSRGNQPQHF.

A few counts support this clone. This sequence joins TRBV10-3 and TRBJ2-7; D may be TRBD2 (6 bases). The CDR3 is made up of 13 amino acids. Germline V gives CDR1 ENHRY, CDR2 SYGVKD. V gave up 10 bases and J gave up 6 bases, with 19 bases separating them. CDR3 amino acids: CASCKEGTSEQYF. Here the CDR3 DNA reads TGTGCCAGCTGTAAGGAGGGCACCTCCGAGCAGTACTTC.

Here the CDR3 reads CASSQDHSGGGTDTQYF. CDR3 in DNA: TGCGCCAGCAGCCAAGATCATTCGGGGGGAGGAACAGATACGCAGTATTTT. The chain couples TRBV4-3 to TRBJ2-3; 7 nucleotides align to TRBD2. CDR1 is LGHNA, CDR2 YSLEER, per germline. The CDR3 is made up of 17 amino acids. J was trimmed by 3 bases and V by 0 bases; bases with no gene match: 9.

The CDR3 bases are TGTGCCAGCAGCTCCGGGACTAGCTTCGGTGACGGGGAGCTGTTTTTT. It is translated as CASSSGTSFGDGELFF. This chain joins TRBV5-4 and TRBJ2-2; 9 bases align to TRBD2. With V trimmed by 3 bases and J by 7 bases, 10 bases remained unmatched. The CDR3 runs to 16 residues. Germline V gives CDR1 SGHNT, CDR2 YYREEE (reference sequence).

This chain joins TRBV5-4 and TRBJ2-5; D is unresolved. The J call may be incorrect, as the DNA end agrees better with TRBJ2-7. Germline V gene lookup returns CDR1 SGHNT and CDR2 YYREEE (reference sequence). CDR3 length equals 11 residues. Here the CDR3 DNA reads TGTGCCAGCAGCTCCTCCTACGAGCAGTACTTC. The encoded protein is CASSSSYEQYF.

The chain's CDR3 is CASSLGTGNQPQHF. Here the CDR3 DNA reads TGTGCCAGCAGCTTGGGGACTGGAAATCAGCCCCAGCATTTT. The gene calls are TRBV5-6 and TRBJ1-5; D uncertain. CDR3 length: 14 amino acids. Between the trimmed V and J ends, which lost 0 bases and 4 bases, there was a span of 8 bases. Germline V gene data show CDR1 as SGHDT and CDR2 as YYEEEE.

The genes are TRBV18 and TRBJ2-3; D is unresolved. Germline loops: CDR1 KGHSH, CDR2 LQKENI. The CDR3 covers 13 residues. V was pared by 3 bases and J by 1 base, with 5 bases between. In nucleotides, the CDR3 is TGTGCCAGCTCACCCCCGGGCACAGATACGCAGTATTTT. Its translation: CASSPPGTDTQYF.

V usage is TRBV6-5 and J usage is TRBJ1-2; 9 bases map to TRBD1. CDR1 is MNHEY and CDR2 is SVGAGI in the germline V gene. The CDR3 has 15 amino acids. The trim removed 1 base at V and 7 bases at J, leaving 7 bases unmatched. DNA of the CDR3: TGTGCCAGCAGTTACTTACCGGGACAGGGAACTGGCTACACCTTC. It specifies CASSYLPGQGTGYTF.

J is TRBJ1-1 and V is TRBV5-1, with D possibly TRBD1 on 5 matching bases. V lost 2 bases and J 1 base, leaving 9 bases between the germline ends. Looked up from germline, CDR1 is SGHRS and CDR2 is YFSETQ. The CDR3 extends over 14 amino acids. The CDR3 spells CASSFQGGNTEAFF. Written as DNA, the CDR3 is TGCGCCAGCAGCTTTCAGGGAGGGAACACTGAAGCTTTCTTT. Drawing the rest from reference TRBV5-1 and TRBJ1-1, the complete variable domain is KAGVTQTPRYLIKTRGQQVTLSCSPISGHRSVSWYQQTPGQGLQFLFEYFSETQRNKGNFPGRFSGRQFSNSRSEMNVSTLELGDSALYLCASSFQGGNTEAFFGQGTRLTVV.

This clone came up a few times. The V gene is TRBV19, the J gene TRBJ2-5, with 9 bases identical to TRBD2. The V gene's germline CDR1 is LNHDA and CDR2 SQIVND (reference sequence). This CDR3 spans 15 amino acids. Trimming cost V 5 bases and J 0 bases; bases outside gene matches: 4. The CDR3 is CASSLAGEYQETQYF. The CDR3 DNA sequence: TGTGCCAGTAGTTTAGCGGGGGAGTACCAAGAGACCCAGTACTTC.

The chain employs TRBV4-3 and TRBJ1-2; tentatively, D is TRBD1 (5 bases). Germline values: CDR1 LGHNA, CDR2 YSLEER. Trimming removed 1 base from V and 4 bases from J, with 7 bases in between. The CDR3 runs to 13 residues. The CDR3 DNA is TGCGCCAGCAGCCAAGGCGGGGGCTATGGCTACACCTTC. Protein sequence: CASSQGGGYGYTF.